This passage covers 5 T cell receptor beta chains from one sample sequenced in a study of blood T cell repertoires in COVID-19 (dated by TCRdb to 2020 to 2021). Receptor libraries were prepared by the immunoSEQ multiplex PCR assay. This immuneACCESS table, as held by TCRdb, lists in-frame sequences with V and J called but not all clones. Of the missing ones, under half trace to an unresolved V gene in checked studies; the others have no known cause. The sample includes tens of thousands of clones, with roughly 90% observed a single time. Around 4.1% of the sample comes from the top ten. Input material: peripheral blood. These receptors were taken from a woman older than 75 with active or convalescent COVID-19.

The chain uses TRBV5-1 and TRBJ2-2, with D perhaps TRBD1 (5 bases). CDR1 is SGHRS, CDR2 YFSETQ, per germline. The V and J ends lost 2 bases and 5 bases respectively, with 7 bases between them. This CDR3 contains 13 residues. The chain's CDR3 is CASSLQETGELFF. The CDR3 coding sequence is TGCGCCAGCAGCTTACAGGAGACCGGGGAGCTGTTTTTT.

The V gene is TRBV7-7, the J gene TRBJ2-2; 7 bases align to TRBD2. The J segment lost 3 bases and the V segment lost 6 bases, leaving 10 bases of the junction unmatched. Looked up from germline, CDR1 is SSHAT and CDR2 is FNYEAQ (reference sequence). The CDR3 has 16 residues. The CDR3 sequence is CASSRSGNRYTGELFF. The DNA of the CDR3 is TGTGCCAGCAGTCGGAGCGGGAACCGGTACACCGGGGAGCTGTTTTTT.

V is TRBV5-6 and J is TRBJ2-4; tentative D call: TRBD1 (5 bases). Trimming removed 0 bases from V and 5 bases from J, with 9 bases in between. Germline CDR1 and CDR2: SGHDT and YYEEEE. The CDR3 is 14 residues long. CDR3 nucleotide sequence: TGTGCCAGCAGCTTGGGGGGCCTGGAAAACATTCAGTACTTC. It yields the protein CASSLGGLENIQYF.

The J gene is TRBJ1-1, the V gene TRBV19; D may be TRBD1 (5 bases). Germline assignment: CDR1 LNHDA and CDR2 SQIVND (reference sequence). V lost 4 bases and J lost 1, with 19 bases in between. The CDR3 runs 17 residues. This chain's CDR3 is CASSTPDKQYSNTEAFF. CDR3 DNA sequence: TGTGCCAGTAGTACACCGGACAAGCAATACTCGAACACTGAAGCTTTCTTT.

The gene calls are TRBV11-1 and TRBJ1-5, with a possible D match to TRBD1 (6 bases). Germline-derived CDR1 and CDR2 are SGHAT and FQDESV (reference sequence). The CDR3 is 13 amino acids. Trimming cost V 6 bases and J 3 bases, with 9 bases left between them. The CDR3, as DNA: TGTGCCAGCAGTCAGGGGAACAATCAGCCCCAGCATTTT. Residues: CASSQGNNQPQHF.